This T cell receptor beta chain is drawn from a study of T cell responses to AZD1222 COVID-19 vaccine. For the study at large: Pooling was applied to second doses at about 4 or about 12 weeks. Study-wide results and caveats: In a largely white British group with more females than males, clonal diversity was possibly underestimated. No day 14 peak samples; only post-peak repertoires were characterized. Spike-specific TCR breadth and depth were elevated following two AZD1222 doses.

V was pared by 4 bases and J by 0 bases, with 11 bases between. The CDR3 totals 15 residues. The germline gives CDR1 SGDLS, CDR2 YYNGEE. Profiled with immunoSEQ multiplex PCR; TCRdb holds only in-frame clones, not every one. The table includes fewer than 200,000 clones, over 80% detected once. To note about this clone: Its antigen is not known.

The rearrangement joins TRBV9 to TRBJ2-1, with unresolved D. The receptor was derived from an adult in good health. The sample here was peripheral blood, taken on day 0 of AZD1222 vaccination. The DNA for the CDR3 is TGTGCCAGCAGCCCCCGGCTAAGCTCCTACAATGAGCAGTTCTTC. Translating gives CASSPRLSSYNEQFF.